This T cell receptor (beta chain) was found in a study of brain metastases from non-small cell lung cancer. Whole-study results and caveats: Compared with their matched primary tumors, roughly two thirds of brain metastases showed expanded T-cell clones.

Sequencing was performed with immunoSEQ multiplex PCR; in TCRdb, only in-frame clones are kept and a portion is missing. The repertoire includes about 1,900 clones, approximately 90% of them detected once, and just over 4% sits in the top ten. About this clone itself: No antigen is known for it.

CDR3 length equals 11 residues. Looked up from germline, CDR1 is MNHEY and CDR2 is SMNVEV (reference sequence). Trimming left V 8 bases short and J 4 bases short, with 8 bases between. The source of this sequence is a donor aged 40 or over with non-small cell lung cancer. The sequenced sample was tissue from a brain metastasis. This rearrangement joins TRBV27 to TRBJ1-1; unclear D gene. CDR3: CASRTSTEAFF. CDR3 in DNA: TGTGCCAGCCGAACTTCCACTGAAGCTTTCTTT.